This T cell receptor (beta chain) emerged from a study of T cell responses to AZD1222 COVID-19 vaccine. TCRdb keeps only in-frame clones here, not all; method: immunoSEQ multiplex PCR. The sample contains tens of thousands of clones, about nine tenths of which appear only once. As to this clone: Its antigen is as yet unknown.

Study-wide results and limits: Clonal diversity was possibly underestimated, and the donors were mostly white British, with more females. Two doses of AZD1222 preceded a rise in Spike-specific TCR breadth and depth. Among AZD1222 vaccinees, only 5 to 7 were seropositive at baseline. CD4 TCRs linked to vaccination spanned spike, dominating at 160-218 and 743-854.

This CDR3 is built from 13 residues. From germline, CDR1 is MDHEN and CDR2 SYDVKM. V lost 4 bases to trimming and J lost 4 bases, with 10 bases between them. Here the sequenced sample was peripheral blood, taken 28 days after the second AZD1222 dose. The sequence was collected from an adult who received the AZD1222 COVID-19 vaccine. The chain carries TRBV28 and TRBJ1-2; tentative D call: TRBD1 (6 bases). CDR3 amino acids: CASSSTGFYGYTF. The CDR3 nucleotides read TGTGCCAGCAGTTCGACAGGATTCTATGGCTACACCTTC.